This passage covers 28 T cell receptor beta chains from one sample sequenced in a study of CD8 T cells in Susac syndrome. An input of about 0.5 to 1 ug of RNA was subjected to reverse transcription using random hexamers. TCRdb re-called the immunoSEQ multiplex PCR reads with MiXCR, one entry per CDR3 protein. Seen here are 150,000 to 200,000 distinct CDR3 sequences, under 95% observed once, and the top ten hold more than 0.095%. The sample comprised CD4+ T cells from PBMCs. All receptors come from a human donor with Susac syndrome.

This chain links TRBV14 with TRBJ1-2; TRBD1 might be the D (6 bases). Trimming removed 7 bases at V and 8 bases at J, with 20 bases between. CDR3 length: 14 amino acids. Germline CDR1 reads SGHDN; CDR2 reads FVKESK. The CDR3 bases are TGTGCCAGCAAGGTCGGGCAGGGGTCTCGCGGCTACACCTTC. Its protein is CASKVGQGSRGYTF.

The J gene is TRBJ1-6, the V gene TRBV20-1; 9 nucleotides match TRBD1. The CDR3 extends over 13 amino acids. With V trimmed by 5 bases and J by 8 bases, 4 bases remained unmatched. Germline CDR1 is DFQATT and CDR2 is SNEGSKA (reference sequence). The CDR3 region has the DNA TGCAGTGCTGGGGACAGGGCGGATTCACCCCTCCACTTT. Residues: CSAGDRADSPLHF.

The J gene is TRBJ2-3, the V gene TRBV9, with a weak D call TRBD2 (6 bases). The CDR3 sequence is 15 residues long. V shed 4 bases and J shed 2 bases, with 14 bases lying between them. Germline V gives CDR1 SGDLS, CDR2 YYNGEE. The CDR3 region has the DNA TGTGCCAGCAGCCCAGGAGGGAGGATCACAGATACGCAGTATTTT. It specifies CASSPGGRITDTQYF. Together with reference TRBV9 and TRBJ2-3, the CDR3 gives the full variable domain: DSGVTQTPKHLITATGQRVTLRCSPRSGDLSVYWYQQSLDQGLQFLIQYYNGEERAKGNILERFSAQQFPDLHSELNLSSLELGDSALYFCASSPGGRITDTQYFGPGTRLTVL.

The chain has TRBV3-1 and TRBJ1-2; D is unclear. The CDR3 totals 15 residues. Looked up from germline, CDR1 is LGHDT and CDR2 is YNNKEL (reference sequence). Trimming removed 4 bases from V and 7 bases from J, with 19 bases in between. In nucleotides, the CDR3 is TGTGCCAGCAGCCTTGTACGGCCTACAAATGGTGGCTACACCTTC. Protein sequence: CASSLVRPTNGGYTF.

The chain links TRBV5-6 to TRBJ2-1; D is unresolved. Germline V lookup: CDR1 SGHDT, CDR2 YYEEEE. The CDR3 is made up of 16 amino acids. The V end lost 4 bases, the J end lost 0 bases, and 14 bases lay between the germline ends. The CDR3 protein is CASSPKGSSSYNEQFF. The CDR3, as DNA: TGTGCCAGCAGCCCAAAGGGTTCCAGCTCCTACAATGAGCAGTTCTTC.

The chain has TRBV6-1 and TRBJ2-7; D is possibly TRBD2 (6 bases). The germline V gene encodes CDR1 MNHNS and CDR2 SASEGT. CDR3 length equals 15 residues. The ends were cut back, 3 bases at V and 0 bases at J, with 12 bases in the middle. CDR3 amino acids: CASSDGREGSYEQYF. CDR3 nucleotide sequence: TGTGCCAGCAGTGATGGGCGGGAAGGCTCCTACGAGCAGTACTTC.

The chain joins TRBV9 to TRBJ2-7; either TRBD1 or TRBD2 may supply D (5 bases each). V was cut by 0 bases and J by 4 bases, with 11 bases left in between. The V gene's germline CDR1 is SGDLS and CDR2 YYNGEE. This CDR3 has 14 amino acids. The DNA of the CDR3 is TGTGCCAGCAGCGTAGCGCCGGGGACGTACGAGCAGTACTTC. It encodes CASSVAPGTYEQYF.

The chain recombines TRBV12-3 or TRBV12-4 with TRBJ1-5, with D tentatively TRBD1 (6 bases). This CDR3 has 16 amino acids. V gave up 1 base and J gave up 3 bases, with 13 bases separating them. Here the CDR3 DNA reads TGTGCCAGCAGTTTAGACTGGGGGCAGAACAATCAGCCCCAGCATTTT. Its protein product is CASSLDWGQNNQPQHF.

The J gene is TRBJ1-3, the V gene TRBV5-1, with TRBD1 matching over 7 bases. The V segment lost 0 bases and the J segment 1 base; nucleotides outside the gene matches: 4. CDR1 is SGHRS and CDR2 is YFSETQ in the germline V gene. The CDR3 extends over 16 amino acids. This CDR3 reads CASSLAPDRSGNTIYF. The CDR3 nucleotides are TGCGCCAGCAGCTTGGCCCCGGACAGGTCTGGAAACACCATATATTTT.

The CDR3 here is CASRKTKDYNEQFF. Written as DNA, the CDR3 is TGTGCCAGCAGGAAAACAAAGGACTACAATGAGCAGTTCTTC. The gene calls are TRBV6-5 and TRBJ2-1; D not resolved. V was trimmed by 6 bases and J by 3 bases, leaving 12 bases between them. Per germline, CDR1 MNHEY and CDR2 SVGAGI. The CDR3 is 14 amino acids.

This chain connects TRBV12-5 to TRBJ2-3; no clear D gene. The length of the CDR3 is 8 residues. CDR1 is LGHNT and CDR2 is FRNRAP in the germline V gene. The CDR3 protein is CAVLPQYF. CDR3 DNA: TGTGCCGTTCTTCCGCAGTATTTT.

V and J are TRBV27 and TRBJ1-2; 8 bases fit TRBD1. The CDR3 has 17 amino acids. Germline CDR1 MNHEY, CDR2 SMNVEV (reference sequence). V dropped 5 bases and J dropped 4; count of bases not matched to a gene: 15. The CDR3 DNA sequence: TGTGCCAGCAGTCCCCGAGAGACCGGGACAGGACTCTATGGCTACACCTTC. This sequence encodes CASSPRETGTGLYGYTF.

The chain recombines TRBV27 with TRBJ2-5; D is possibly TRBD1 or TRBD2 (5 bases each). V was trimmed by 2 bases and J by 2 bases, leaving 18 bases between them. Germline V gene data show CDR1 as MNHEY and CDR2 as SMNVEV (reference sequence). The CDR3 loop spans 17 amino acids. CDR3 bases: TGTGCCAGCAGTTTAGGTTCGCCCGGGACGGGACAAGAGACCCAGTACTTC. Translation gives CASSLGSPGTGQETQYF.

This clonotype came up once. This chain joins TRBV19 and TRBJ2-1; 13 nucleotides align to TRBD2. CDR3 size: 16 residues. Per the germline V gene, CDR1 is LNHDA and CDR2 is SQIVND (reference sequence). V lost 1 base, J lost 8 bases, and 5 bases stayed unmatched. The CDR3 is CASSIAWTSGGDEQFF. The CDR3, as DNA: TGTGCCAGTAGTATAGCCTGGACTAGCGGGGGCGATGAGCAGTTCTTC.

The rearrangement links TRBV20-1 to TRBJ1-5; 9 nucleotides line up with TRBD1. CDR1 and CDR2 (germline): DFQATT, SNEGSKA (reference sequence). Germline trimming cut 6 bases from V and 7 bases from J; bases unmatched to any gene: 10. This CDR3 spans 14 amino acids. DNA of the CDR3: TGCAGTGCGCGGGACAGGGTTGGTGGGCAGCCCCAGCATTTT. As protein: CSARDRVGGQPQHF.

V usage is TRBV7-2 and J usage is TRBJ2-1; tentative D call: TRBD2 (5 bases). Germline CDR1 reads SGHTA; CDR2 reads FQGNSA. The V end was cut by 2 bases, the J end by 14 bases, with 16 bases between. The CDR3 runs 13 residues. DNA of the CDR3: TGTGCCAGCAGCTTAATTAGCGTCCCCCGGAAGTTCTTC. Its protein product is CASSLISVPRKFF.

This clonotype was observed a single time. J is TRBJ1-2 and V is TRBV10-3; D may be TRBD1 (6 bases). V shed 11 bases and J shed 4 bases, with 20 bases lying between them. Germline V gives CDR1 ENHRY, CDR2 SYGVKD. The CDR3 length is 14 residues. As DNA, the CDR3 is TGTGCCGCCCAGGAGGCAGGGGCAGGCTATGGCTACACCTTC. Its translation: CAAQEAGAGYGYTF.

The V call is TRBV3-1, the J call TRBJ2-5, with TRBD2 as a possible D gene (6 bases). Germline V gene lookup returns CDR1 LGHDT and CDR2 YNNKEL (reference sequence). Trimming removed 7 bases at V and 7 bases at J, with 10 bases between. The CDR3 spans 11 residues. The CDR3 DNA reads TGTGCCAGCACCTTGGGGGGGACCCAGTACTTC. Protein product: CASTLGGTQYF.

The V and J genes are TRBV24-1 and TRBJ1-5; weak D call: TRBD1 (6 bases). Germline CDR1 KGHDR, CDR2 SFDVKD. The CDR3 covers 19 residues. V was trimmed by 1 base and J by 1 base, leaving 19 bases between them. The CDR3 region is CATSDLRGEDRRSNQPQHF. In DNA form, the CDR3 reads TGTGCCACCAGTGATTTAAGGGGAGAGGACAGACGAAGCAATCAGCCCCAGCATTTT.

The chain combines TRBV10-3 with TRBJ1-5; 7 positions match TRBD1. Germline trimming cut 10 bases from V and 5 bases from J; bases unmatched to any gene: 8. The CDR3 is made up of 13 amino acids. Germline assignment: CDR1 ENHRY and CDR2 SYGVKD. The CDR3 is CANRDRLDQPQHF. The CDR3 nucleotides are TGTGCCAACAGGGACAGACTAGATCAGCCCCAGCATTTT.

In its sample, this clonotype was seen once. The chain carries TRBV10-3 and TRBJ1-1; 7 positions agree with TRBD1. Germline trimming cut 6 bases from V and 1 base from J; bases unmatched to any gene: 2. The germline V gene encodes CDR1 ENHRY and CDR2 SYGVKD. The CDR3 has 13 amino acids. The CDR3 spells CAISRDRNTEAFF. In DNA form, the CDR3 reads TGTGCCATCAGCCGGGACAGGAACACTGAAGCTTTCTTT.

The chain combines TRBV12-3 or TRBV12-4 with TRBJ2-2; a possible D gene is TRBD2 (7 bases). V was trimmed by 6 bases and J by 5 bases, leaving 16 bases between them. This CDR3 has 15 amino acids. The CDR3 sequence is CASRGGDTRTGELFF. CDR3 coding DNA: TGTGCCAGCAGGGGGGGGGACACACGGACCGGGGAGCTGTTTTTT.

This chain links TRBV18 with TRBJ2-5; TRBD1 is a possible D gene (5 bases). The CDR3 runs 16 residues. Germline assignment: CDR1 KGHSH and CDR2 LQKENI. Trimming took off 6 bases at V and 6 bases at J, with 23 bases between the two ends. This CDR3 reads CASSSRLQGSQKTQYF. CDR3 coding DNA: TGTGCCAGCTCGTCGAGGCTTCAGGGTAGTCAGAAGACCCAGTACTTC.

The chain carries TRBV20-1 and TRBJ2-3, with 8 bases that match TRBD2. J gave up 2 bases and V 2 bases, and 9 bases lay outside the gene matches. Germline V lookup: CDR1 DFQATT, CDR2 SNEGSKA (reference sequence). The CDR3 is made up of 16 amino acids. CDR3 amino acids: CSARILRSGDTDTQYF. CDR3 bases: TGCAGTGCTAGAATACTTCGTAGCGGGGACACAGATACGCAGTATTTT.

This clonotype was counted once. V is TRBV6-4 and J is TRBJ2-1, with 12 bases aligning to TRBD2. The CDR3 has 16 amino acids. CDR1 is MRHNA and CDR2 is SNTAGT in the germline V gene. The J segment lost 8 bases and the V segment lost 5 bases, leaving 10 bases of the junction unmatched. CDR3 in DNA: TGTGCCAGCAGTCGACGGGCTAGCGGGGGGGTAGATGAGCAGTTCTTC. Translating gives CASSRRASGGVDEQFF.

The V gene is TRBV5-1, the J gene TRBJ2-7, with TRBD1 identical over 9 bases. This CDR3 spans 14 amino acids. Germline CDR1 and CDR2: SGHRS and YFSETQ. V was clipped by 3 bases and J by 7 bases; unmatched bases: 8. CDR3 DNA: TGCGCCAGCAGCTCGGGACAGGGAGAGGGTGAGCAGTACTTC. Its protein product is CASSSGQGEGEQYF. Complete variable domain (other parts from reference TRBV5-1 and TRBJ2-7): KAGVTQTPRYLIKTRGQQVTLSCSPISGHRSVSWYQQTPGQGLQFLFEYFSETQRNKGNFPGRFSGRQFSNSRSEMNVSTLELGDSALYLCASSSGQGEGEQYFGPGTRLTVT.

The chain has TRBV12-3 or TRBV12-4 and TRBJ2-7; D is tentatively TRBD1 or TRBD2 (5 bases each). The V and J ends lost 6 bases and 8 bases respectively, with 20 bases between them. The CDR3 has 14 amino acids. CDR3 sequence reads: CASRGEQDGLKQYF. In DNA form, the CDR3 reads TGTGCCAGCAGGGGGGAACAGGACGGCCTCAAGCAGTACTTC.

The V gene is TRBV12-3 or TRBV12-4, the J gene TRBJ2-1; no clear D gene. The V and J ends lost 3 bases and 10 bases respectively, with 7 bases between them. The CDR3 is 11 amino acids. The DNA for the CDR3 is TGTGCCAGCAGTTTGTATATCGAGCAGTTCTTC. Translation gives CASSLYIEQFF.